These T cell receptor beta chains were read from a single sample in a study of regulatory T cells in long-lasting Graves disease. Using its own MiXCR run on the multiplex PCR reads, TCRdb lists one record per CDR3 protein. Among about 400,000 distinct CDR3 sequences, roughly 20% were seen once, and the ten largest hold about a fifth. Specimen: peripheral blood mononuclear cells (PBMCs), collected when the disease was refractory, from a patient treated with antithyroid drugs. These receptors were taken from a female donor with Graves disease. Both conserved end residues are part of each CDR3. The D gene is left open where the match is weak.

D: NA
J: TRBJ1-5
V: TRBV4-1
CDR3: CASSQDGRGQPQHF

D: TRBD1
J: TRBJ2-7
V: TRBV2
CDR3: CASSEVTGAKPYEQYF

D: NA
J: TRBJ2-7
V: TRBV6-9
CDR3: CASSYPGTPRGEQYF

D: NA
J: TRBJ2-7
V: TRBV29-1
CDR3: CSVMKGYEQYF

D: TRBD1
J: TRBJ1-5
V: TRBV6-1
CDR3: CASTSGTGGSYSNQPQHF

D: NA
J: TRBJ2-5
V: TRBV20-1
CDR3: CSATVPGSETQYF

D: NA
J: TRBJ2-7
V: TRBV27
CDR3: CASSFTVSSYEQYF

D: NA
J: TRBJ2-7
V: TRBV5-1
CDR3: CASSLYRDYEQYF

D: NA
J: TRBJ2-5
V: TRBV10-3
CDR3: CAISELGGGQETQYF

D: NA
J: TRBJ1-5
V: TRBV27
CDR3: CASSSTNQPQHF

D: NA
J: TRBJ2-2
V: TRBV7-2
CDR3: CASSLRTDTGELFF

D: NA
J: TRBJ2-4
V: TRBV29-1
CDR3: CSVDGGRRDIQYF

D: TRBD2
J: TRBJ2-5
V: TRBV20-1
CDR3: CSALRTAGAGETQYF

D: TRBD2
J: TRBJ2-3
V: TRBV6-5
CDR3: CASSSRAGLAPGRGTDTQYF

D: TRBD1
J: TRBJ2-3
V: TRBV29-1
CDR3: CSVGDRAPTPTQYF

D: TRBD1
J: TRBJ1-5
V: TRBV28
CDR3: CASTLQGRQPQHF

D: NA
J: TRBJ1-1
V: TRBV27
CDR3: CASSLGSPNTEAFF

D: TRBD1
J: TRBJ2-7
V: TRBV4-3
CDR3: CASSQDLPGGYEQYF

D: NA
J: TRBJ2-2
V: TRBV7-2
CDR3: CASSLILNTGELFF

D: NA
J: TRBJ2-5
V: TRBV20-1
CDR3: CSAGDSGHQETQYF

D: NA
J: TRBJ2-2
V: TRBV6-1
CDR3: CASSELAGTGELFF

D: TRBD1
J: TRBJ1-2
V: TRBV6-1
CDR3: CASTLTGGGYGYTF

D: NA
J: TRBJ2-2
V: TRBV10-2
CDR3: CASTLAGELLF

D: NA
J: TRBJ2-2
V: TRBV27
CDR3: CASSPGTNTGELFF

D: NA
J: TRBJ2-5
V: TRBV10-1
CDR3: CAIPLYRGQETQYF

D: NA
J: TRBJ2-7
V: TRBV10-2
CDR3: CASSDPRISSYEQYF

D: NA
J: TRBJ1-1
V: TRBV29-1
CDR3: CSVGVGGLNTEAFF